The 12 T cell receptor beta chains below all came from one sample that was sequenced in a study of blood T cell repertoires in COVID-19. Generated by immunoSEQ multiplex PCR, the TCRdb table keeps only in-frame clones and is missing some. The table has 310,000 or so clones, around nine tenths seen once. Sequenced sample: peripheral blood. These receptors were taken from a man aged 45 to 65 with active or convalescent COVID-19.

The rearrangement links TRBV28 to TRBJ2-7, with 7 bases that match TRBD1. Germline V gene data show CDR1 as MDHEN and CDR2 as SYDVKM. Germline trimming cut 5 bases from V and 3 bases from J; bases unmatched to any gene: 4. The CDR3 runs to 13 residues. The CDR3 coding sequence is TGTGCCAGCAGTCGACAGGGATTCTACGAGCAGTACTTC. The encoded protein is CASSRQGFYEQYF.

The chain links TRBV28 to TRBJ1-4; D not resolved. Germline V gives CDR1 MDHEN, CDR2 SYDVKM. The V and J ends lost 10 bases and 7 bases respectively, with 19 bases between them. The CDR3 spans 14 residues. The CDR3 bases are TGTGCCACCTTAGGAGTATCCGCGGGTGAAAAACTGTTTTTT. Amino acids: CATLGVSAGEKLFF.

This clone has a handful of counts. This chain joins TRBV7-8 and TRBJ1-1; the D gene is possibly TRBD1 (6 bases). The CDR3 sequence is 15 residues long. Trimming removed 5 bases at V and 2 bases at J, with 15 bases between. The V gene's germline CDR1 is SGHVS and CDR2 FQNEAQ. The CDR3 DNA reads TGTGCCAGCAGCCCATACGGACAGCTAAACACTGAAGCTTTCTTT. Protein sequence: CASSPYGQLNTEAFF.

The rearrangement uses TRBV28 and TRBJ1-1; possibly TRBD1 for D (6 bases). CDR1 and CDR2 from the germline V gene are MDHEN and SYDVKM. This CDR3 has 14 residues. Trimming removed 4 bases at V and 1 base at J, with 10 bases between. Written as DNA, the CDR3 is TGTGCCAGCAGTTGGGGGGGGGCGAACACTGAAGCTTTCTTT. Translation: CASSWGGANTEAFF.

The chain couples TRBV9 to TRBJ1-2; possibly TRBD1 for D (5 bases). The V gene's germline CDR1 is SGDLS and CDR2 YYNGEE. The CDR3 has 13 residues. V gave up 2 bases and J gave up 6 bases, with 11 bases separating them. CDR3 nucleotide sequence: TGTGCCAGCAGCGTGGGGGACTGGGATGGCTACACCTTC. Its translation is CASSVGDWDGYTF.

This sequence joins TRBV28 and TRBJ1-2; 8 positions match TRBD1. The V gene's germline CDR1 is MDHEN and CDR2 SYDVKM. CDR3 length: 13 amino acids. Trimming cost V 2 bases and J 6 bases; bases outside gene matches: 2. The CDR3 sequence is CASSLQGAHGYTF. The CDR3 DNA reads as TGTGCCAGCAGTTTACAGGGGGCGCATGGCTACACCTTC.

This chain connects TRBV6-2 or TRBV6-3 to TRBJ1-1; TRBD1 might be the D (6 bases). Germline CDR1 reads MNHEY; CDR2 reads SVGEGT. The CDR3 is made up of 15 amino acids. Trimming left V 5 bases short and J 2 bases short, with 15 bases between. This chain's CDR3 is CASSTPYRENTEAFF. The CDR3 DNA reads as TGTGCCAGCAGTACTCCGTACAGGGAAAACACTGAAGCTTTCTTT.

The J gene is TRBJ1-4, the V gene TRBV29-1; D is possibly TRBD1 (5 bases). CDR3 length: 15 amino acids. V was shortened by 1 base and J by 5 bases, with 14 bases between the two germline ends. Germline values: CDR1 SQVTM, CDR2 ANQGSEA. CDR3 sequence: CSVEVGGSGNEKLFF. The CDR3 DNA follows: TGCAGCGTTGAAGTTGGGGGGAGTGGGAATGAAAAACTGTTTTTT.

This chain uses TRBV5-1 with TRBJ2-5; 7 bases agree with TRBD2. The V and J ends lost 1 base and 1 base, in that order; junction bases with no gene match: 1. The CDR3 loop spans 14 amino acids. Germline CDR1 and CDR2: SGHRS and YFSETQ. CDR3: CASSLSSGQETQYF. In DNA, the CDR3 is TGCGCCAGCAGCTTGTCTAGCGGCCAAGAGACCCAGTACTTC.

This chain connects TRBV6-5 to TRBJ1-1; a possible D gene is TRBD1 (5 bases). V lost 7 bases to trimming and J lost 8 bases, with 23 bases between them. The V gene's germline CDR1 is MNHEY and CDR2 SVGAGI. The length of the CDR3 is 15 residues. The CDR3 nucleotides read TGTGCCAGCACAAGCACCTCCTCGGGGGGAGGCGAAGCTTTCTTT. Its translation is CASTSTSSGGGEAFF.

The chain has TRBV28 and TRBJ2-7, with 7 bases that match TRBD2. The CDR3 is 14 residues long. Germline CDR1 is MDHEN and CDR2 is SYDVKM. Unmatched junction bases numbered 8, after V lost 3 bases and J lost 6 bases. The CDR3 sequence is CASSFARTRSEQYF. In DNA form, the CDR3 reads TGTGCCAGCAGTTTCGCCCGGACTAGAAGCGAGCAGTACTTC. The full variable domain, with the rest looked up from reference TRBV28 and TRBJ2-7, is DVKVTQSSRYLVKRTGEKVFLECVQDMDHENMFWYRQDPGLGLRLIYFSYDVKMKEKGDIPEGYSVSREKKERFSLILESASTNQTSMYLCASSFARTRSEQYFGPGTRLTVT.

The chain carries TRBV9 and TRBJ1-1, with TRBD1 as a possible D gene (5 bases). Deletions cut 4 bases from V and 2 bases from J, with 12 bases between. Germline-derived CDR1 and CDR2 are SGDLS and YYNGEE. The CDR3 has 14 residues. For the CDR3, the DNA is TGTGCCAGCAGCCAGGGAGGGGATAACACTGAAGCTTTCTTT. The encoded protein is CASSQGGDNTEAFF.